Below, 9 T cell receptor beta chains from the same sample are listed, as sequenced in a study of cytomegalovirus exposure and HLA in healthy donors. Generated by immunoSEQ multiplex PCR, the TCRdb table keeps only in-frame clones and is missing some. The sample includes about 150,000 clones, about 94% of them seen just once. Specimen: PBMCs. The origin of the receptors is a man aged 18-30 years in good health and CMV-seropositive.

The rearrangement joins TRBV4-1 to TRBJ2-5; 15 bases are shared with TRBD2. Germline loops: CDR1 MGHRA, CDR2 YSYEKL. This CDR3 comprises 16 residues. With V trimmed by 5 bases and J by 2 bases, 3 bases remained unmatched. The CDR3, as DNA: TGCGCCAGCAGCGAGGGACTAGCGGGAGGACAAGAGACCCAGTACTTC. Protein sequence: CASSEGLAGGQETQYF.

This sequence joins TRBV28 and TRBJ2-3; unclear D gene. V dropped 3 bases and J dropped 10 bases, with 11 bases sitting between them. The CDR3 covers 12 residues. Germline CDR1 MDHEN, CDR2 SYDVKM. CDR3 nucleotides: TGTGCCAGCAGTTTGATTGGAGACGCGCAGTATTTT. Protein: CASSLIGDAQYF.

On this clone itself: This same CDR3 is encoded by further DNA sequences in the sample. This chain links TRBV5-1 with TRBJ2-2; the match to TRBD2 covers 7 bases. The CDR3 has 15 residues. Trimming removed 0 bases from V and 1 base from J; junction bases left unmatched: 0. Looked up from germline, CDR1 is SGHRS and CDR2 is YFSETQ. The CDR3 DNA follows: TGCGCCAGCAGCTTGGCTAGCGGGAACACCGGGGAGCTGTTTTTT. Protein product: CASSLASGNTGELFF.

The chain recombines TRBV6-1 with TRBJ1-1, with D unclear. V lost 4 bases and J lost 11, with 14 bases in between. CDR1 is MNHNS, CDR2 SASEGT, per germline. The CDR3 totals 12 residues. Here the CDR3 DNA reads TGTGCCAGCAGTGCGAACCTCGGAGAGGCTTTCTTT. Residues: CASSANLGEAFF.

The chain carries TRBV27 and TRBJ2-3, with D possibly matching TRBD2 (6 bases). Trimming cost V 7 bases and J 0 bases, with 11 bases left between them. The germline CDR1 and CDR2 sequences are MNHEY and SMNVEV (reference sequence). This CDR3 is built from 14 residues. CDR3 amino acids: CASIGGYSTDTQYF. The CDR3 DNA sequence: TGTGCCAGCATCGGAGGGTATAGCACAGATACGCAGTATTTT.

The gene calls are TRBV5-6 and TRBJ2-5; tentative D call: TRBD1 (6 bases). Trimming left V 4 bases short and J 5 bases short, with 15 bases between. CDR1 is SGHDT and CDR2 is YYEEEE in the germline V gene. The CDR3 is 14 residues long. The CDR3 sequence: CASSPMDSGETQYF. The CDR3 DNA reads TGTGCCAGCAGCCCCATGGACAGCGGCGAGACCCAGTACTTC.

The V call is TRBV9, the J call TRBJ2-7; the match to TRBD2 covers 9 bases. The CDR3 has 16 amino acids. CDR1 is SGDLS and CDR2 is YYNGEE in the germline V gene. The J segment lost 5 bases and the V segment lost 4 bases, leaving 13 bases of the junction unmatched. In DNA form, the CDR3 reads TGTGCCAGCAGCCCTAGGGGGCGGGAGGGGGGCCACGAGCAGTACTTC. Residues: CASSPRGREGGHEQYF.

The CDR3 is CAWTTQETQYF. The CDR3 DNA reads TGTGCCTGGACTACCCAAGAGACCCAGTACTTC. The rearrangement links TRBV30 to TRBJ2-5; D call uncertain. The CDR3 consists of 11 residues. V was trimmed by 4 bases and J by 1 base, leaving 4 bases between them. Germline V CDR1 and CDR2: GTSNPN, SVGIG (reference sequence).

This clone has more than one count but fewer than ten. The V and J genes are TRBV2 and TRBJ1-2, with TRBD1 matching over 7 bases. Trimming removed 7 bases from V and 0 bases from J; junction bases left unmatched: 8. CDR1 is SNHLY and CDR2 is FYNNEI in the germline V gene. The CDR3 spans 15 residues. This CDR3 is CASKKMGQTNYGYTF. The CDR3 DNA reads as TGTGCCAGCAAAAAGATGGGACAGACTAACTATGGCTACACCTTC.